The next 14 T cell receptor beta chains were all read from a single sample in a study of T cell responses to AZD1222 COVID-19 vaccine. Some clones are missing from TCRdb's copy, which holds only in-frame ones; the method was immunoSEQ multiplex PCR. Of 150,000 to 200,000 clones listed, about 91% are singletons. This specimen consisted of peripheral blood, obtained on day 0 of MenACWY control vaccination. The receptors were sampled from an adult in good health.

V and J are TRBV28 and TRBJ1-5; no definite D call. The CDR3 runs 15 residues. Germline-derived CDR1 and CDR2 are MDHEN and SYDVKM. V lost 2 bases, J lost 1 base, and 9 bases lay in between. The CDR3 region is CASSLDGGSNQPQHF. The DNA for the CDR3 is TGTGCCAGCAGTTTAGACGGAGGAAGCAATCAGCCCCAGCATTTT.

This rearrangement joins TRBV6-5 to TRBJ1-5; perhaps TRBD1 as D (5 bases). This CDR3 contains 13 residues. Trimming took 8 bases from V and 4 from J, leaving 12 bases between them. CDR1 MNHEY and CDR2 SVGAGI come from the germline V gene. The CDR3: CASLERGNQPQHF. The CDR3 region has the DNA TGTGCCAGCCTTGAAAGGGGAAATCAGCCCCAGCATTTT.

The chain carries TRBV6-1 and TRBJ1-3; D gene unclear. CDR3 length: 12 amino acids. V was shortened by 3 bases and J by 6 bases, with 6 bases between the two germline ends. CDR1 is MNHNS, CDR2 SASEGT, per germline. The CDR3 region is CASSDQTNTIYF. As DNA, the CDR3 is TGTGCCAGCAGTGACCAAACAAACACCATATATTTT.

The V call is TRBV9, the J call TRBJ2-5; the match to TRBD2 covers 10 bases. The CDR3 has 15 residues. The germline gives CDR1 SGDLS, CDR2 YYNGEE. After removal of 4 bases from V and 7 bases from J, the junction contained 10 bases not matched to a gene. In DNA form, the CDR3 reads TGTGCCAGCAGCCCCGGACTAGCGGCCTCCGGGACCCAGTACTTC. This translates into CASSPGLAASGTQYF.

The gene calls are TRBV5-5 and TRBJ1-6, with 7 bases lining up with TRBD1. V lost 2 bases to trimming and J lost 4 bases; unmatched junction nucleotides: 6. CDR1 and CDR2 (germline): SGHKS, YYEKEE (reference sequence). The CDR3 runs to 16 residues. CDR3 protein: CASSFKRDSYNSPLHF. CDR3 DNA sequence: TGTGCCAGCAGCTTTAAACGGGACAGTTATAATTCACCCCTCCACTTT.

This rearrangement joins TRBV18 to TRBJ2-7; 10 bases are a match to TRBD2. CDR3 length: 16 amino acids. From germline, CDR1 is KGHSH and CDR2 LQKENI. After removal of 0 bases from V and 6 bases from J, the junction contained 8 bases not matched to a gene. CDR3 nucleotides: TGTGCCAGCTCACCACCGACCGGAGCGGGAGGGGGCGAGCAGTACTTC. Its translation is CASSPPTGAGGGEQYF.

A remark on this clone: Other DNA sequences in this sample translate to the same CDR3. The J gene is TRBJ1-4, the V gene TRBV5-1; TRBD1 might be the D (6 bases). Germline values: CDR1 SGHRS, CDR2 YFSETQ. V was pared by 0 bases and J by 5 bases, with 8 bases between. The CDR3 runs to 14 residues. This chain's CDR3 is CASSLGGGNEKLFF. Written as DNA, the CDR3 is TGCGCCAGCAGCTTGGGCGGGGGCAATGAAAAACTGTTTTTT.

V is TRBV5-5 and J is TRBJ1-2; unclear D gene. The V gene's germline CDR1 is SGHKS and CDR2 YYEKEE (reference sequence). Trimming stripped 4 bases from V and 4 bases from J, with 20 bases between. The CDR3 extends over 16 amino acids. The CDR3 nucleotides are TGTGCCAGCAGCCCCAATCCAATAATGGGTCGCTATGGCTACACCTTC. It yields the protein CASSPNPIMGRYGYTF.

V usage is TRBV6-5 and J usage is TRBJ2-7, with TRBD1 matching 9 bases. CDR1 and CDR2 from the germline V gene are MNHEY and SVGAGI. The ends lost 6 bases at V and 5 bases at J; junction bases unmatched: 8. This CDR3 has 14 amino acids. The CDR3 sequence: CASSRGTGSHEQYF. In DNA, the CDR3 is TGTGCCAGCAGCCGCGGGACAGGGAGCCACGAGCAGTACTTC.

The genes are TRBV7-9 and TRBJ1-1; 9 nucleotides align to TRBD1. V lost 3 bases, J lost 5 bases, and 10 bases stayed unmatched. This CDR3 has 16 residues. Per germline, CDR1 SEHNR and CDR2 FQNEAQ (reference sequence). This CDR3 is CASSFRGQGQRTEAFF. In nucleotides, the CDR3 is TGTGCCAGCAGCTTTCGCGGACAGGGGCAGCGGACTGAAGCTTTCTTT.

This chain uses TRBV7-9 with TRBJ2-7; possible D gene TRBD1, 5 bases. This CDR3 is 13 amino acids long. Trimming stripped 2 bases from V and 2 bases from J, with 7 bases between. Per the germline V gene, CDR1 is SEHNR and CDR2 is FQNEAQ (reference sequence). CDR3 sequence: CASSLQGTYEQYF. For the CDR3, the DNA is TGTGCCAGCAGCTTACAGGGTACCTACGAGCAGTACTTC.

The V call is TRBV4-3, the J call TRBJ2-1, with 10 bases matching TRBD2. CDR1 and CDR2 (germline): LGHNA, YSLEER. The V gene end was trimmed by 4 bases and the J gene end by 9 bases; junction bases not matched to a gene: 12. The CDR3 length is 16 residues. This CDR3 reads CASSPPSLAGESEQFF. CDR3 DNA sequence: TGCGCCAGCAGCCCCCCTAGTCTAGCGGGAGAATCTGAGCAGTTCTTC.

The V and J genes are TRBV18 and TRBJ1-1; 8 nucleotides agree with TRBD1. CDR3 length: 14 residues. CDR1 KGHSH and CDR2 LQKENI come from the germline V gene. V was pared by 3 bases and J by 5 bases, with 5 bases of the junction left unmatched. The CDR3 nucleotides are TGTGCCAGCTCACCGGACAGGGTTTCGACTGAAGCTTTCTTT. This codes for CASSPDRVSTEAFF.

The J gene is TRBJ1-5, the V gene TRBV19; TRBD1 is a possible D gene (5 bases). The germline CDR1 and CDR2 sequences are LNHDA and SQIVND (reference sequence). V lost 5 bases and J lost 3, with 14 bases in between. The CDR3 has 15 amino acids. The CDR3: CASSAGTLDNQPQHF. The CDR3 DNA follows: TGTGCCAGTAGTGCTGGGACCCTAGACAATCAGCCCCAGCATTTT.